The 20 T cell receptor beta chains below come from one sample, sequenced in a study of CD8+ T cells in alopecia areata. cDNA serving as the sequencing template came from extracted, reverse transcribed RNA. Sequencing was performed with immunoSEQ multiplex PCR; in TCRdb, only in-frame clones are kept and a portion is missing. Found here are roughly 220,000 clones, around 66% of them singletons; the top ten hold over 1%. Documented treatment: oral pan-JAK inhibitor, 5-10 mg twice daily. The material was CD4+ T cells sorted from blood, obtained around week 42, from a patient treated with tofacitinib. Receptors originate from a human donor with alopecia areata.

The chain uses TRBV25-1 and TRBJ1-1; D not certain. The CDR3 is made up of 13 amino acids. CDR1 MGHDK and CDR2 SYGVNS come from the germline V gene. Trimming took 5 bases from V and 1 from J, leaving 8 bases between them. The CDR3 is CASSLVGNTEAFF. The CDR3 nucleotides are TGTGCCAGCAGTTTGGTCGGGAACACTGAAGCTTTCTTT.

A note on this clone: The junction departs from germline at one end; a sequencing error may be responsible. The gene calls are TRBV30 and TRBJ2-1; TRBD2 matches at 7 bases. In germline, CDR1 is GTSNPN, CDR2 SVGIG (reference sequence). The CDR3 loop spans 15 amino acids. This CDR3 reads CAWRVRGVGGNEQFF. The CDR3 DNA follows: TGTGCCTGGCGTGTACGGGGGGTCGGGGGCAATGAGCAGTTCTTC.

The CDR3 nucleotides are TGCAGCGTCGATGGACATGGTGGCTACACCTTC. This sequence encodes CSVDGHGGYTF. This chain joins TRBV29-1 and TRBJ1-2; D may be TRBD1 (5 bases). The CDR3 consists of 11 residues. The V and J ends lost 6 bases and 7 bases respectively, with 12 bases between them. Germline assignment: CDR1 SQVTM and CDR2 ANQGSEA.

This clone was seen a few times. The chain is built from TRBV7-9 and TRBJ2-2; D is uncertain. Deletions cut 0 bases from V and 4 bases from J, with 9 bases between. Per germline, CDR1 SEHNR and CDR2 FQNEAQ (reference sequence). This CDR3 is built from 15 residues. The CDR3 here is CASSLATGATGELFF. DNA of the CDR3: TGTGCCAGCAGCTTAGCGACTGGAGCCACCGGGGAGCTGTTTTTT. Filled out from reference TRBV7-9 and TRBJ2-2, the complete variable domain reads DTGVSQNPRHKITKRGQNVTFRCDPISEHNRLYWYRQTLGQGPEFLTYFQNEAQLEKSRLLSDRFSAERPKGSFSTLEIQRTEQGDSAMYLCASSLATGATGELFFGEGSRLTVL.

The chain links TRBV7-2 to TRBJ2-6; no clear D. The germline V gene has CDR1 SGHTA and CDR2 FQGNSA. Trimming removed 2 bases from V and 8 bases from J, with 4 bases in between. The CDR3 has 12 residues. This CDR3 reads CASSLRSNVLTF. The CDR3 nucleotides are TGTGCCAGCAGCTTAAGGTCCAACGTCCTGACTTTC.

The rearrangement links TRBV29-1 to TRBJ2-1; D ambiguous. In germline, CDR1 is SQVTM, CDR2 ANQGSEA. Trimming removed 4 bases from V and 1 base from J, with 8 bases in between. The CDR3 has 13 residues. DNA for the CDR3: TGCAGCGTTGGGTCCTGGTCCTACAATGAGCAGTTCTTC. This gives the protein CSVGSWSYNEQFF.

The J gene is TRBJ2-3, the V gene TRBV5-1; D is possibly TRBD1 (5 bases). There are 15 residues in the CDR3. V lost 0 bases and J lost 0, with 8 bases in between. The germline CDR1 and CDR2 sequences are SGHRS and YFSETQ. The CDR3 DNA reads TGCGCCAGCAGCTTGGAGGGGCCTAGCACAGATACGCAGTATTTT. Protein product: CASSLEGPSTDTQYF. The entire variable domain, with the rest obtained from reference TRBV5-1 and TRBJ2-3, is as follows: KAGVTQTPRYLIKTRGQQVTLSCSPISGHRSVSWYQQTPGQGLQFLFEYFSETQRNKGNFPGRFSGRQFSNSRSEMNVSTLELGDSALYLCASSLEGPSTDTQYFGPGTRLTVL.

This rearrangement joins TRBV29-1 to TRBJ1-1, with TRBD1 matching over 7 bases. Germline V gene lookup returns CDR1 SQVTM and CDR2 ANQGSEA. Losses at the gene ends were 5 bases for V and 5 bases for J; bases not matched to a gene: 5. The CDR3 loop spans 12 amino acids. Here the CDR3 reads CSVSFRGTEAFF. The CDR3 region has the DNA TGCAGCGTTTCGTTCAGGGGGACTGAAGCTTTCTTT.

In its sample, this clone was seen a few times. The chain carries TRBV6-5 and TRBJ2-7; 7 bases match TRBD1. Trimming removed 7 bases from V and 3 bases from J; junction bases left unmatched: 9. The CDR3 length is 14 residues. Germline CDR1 MNHEY, CDR2 SVGAGI. CDR3 nucleotides: TGTGCCAGCATATCGACAGGGATGGGCTACGAGCAGTACTTC. This encodes CASISTGMGYEQYF.

The gene calls are TRBV7-2 and TRBJ1-6; no clear D. V gave up 4 bases and J gave up 13 bases, with 20 bases separating them. The CDR3 runs to 15 residues. CDR1 SGHTA and CDR2 FQGNSA come from the germline V gene. The CDR3 reads CASSSPAGPSAPLHF. CDR3 sequence (DNA): TGTGCCAGCAGCTCCCCGGCAGGACCCTCCGCCCCCCTCCACTTT.

Only a few counts were recorded for this clone. The chain uses TRBV6-6 and TRBJ2-3; D perhaps matches TRBD1 (6 bases). V dropped 2 bases and J dropped 2 bases, with 8 bases sitting between them. The germline V gene encodes CDR1 MNHNY and CDR2 SVGAGI (reference sequence). The CDR3 covers 14 residues. The CDR3 coding sequence is TGTGCCAGCAGTTACGGGACACCCACAGATACGCAGTATTTT. Translated: CASSYGTPTDTQYF.

Only one count was recorded for this clone. V usage is TRBV4-3 and J usage is TRBJ2-2; TRBD1 might be the D (6 bases). Trimming took 1 base from V and 6 from J, leaving 12 bases between them. CDR3 size: 15 residues. Germline values: CDR1 LGHNA, CDR2 YSLEER. The CDR3 sequence: CASSQAWGQSGELFF. The CDR3 DNA sequence: TGCGCCAGCAGCCAAGCGTGGGGGCAATCCGGGGAGCTGTTTTTT.

The J gene is TRBJ1-5, the V gene TRBV30; tentatively, D is TRBD1 (6 bases). The CDR3 length is 13 residues. Germline CDR1 reads GTSNPN; CDR2 reads SVGIG (reference sequence). Trimming removed 4 bases from V and 3 bases from J, with 10 bases in between. CDR3 coding DNA: TGTGCCTGGAACACAGGGTACAATCAGCCCCAGCATTTT. Its protein product is CAWNTGYNQPQHF.

The chain couples TRBV27 to TRBJ1-2, with D possibly being TRBD1 (6 bases). Germline V gene sequence: CDR1 MNHEY, CDR2 SMNVEV (reference sequence). The CDR3 is made up of 13 amino acids. V was cut by 9 bases and J by 8 bases, with 19 bases left in between. Here the CDR3 reads CARSAKGGGGYTF. CDR3 sequence (DNA): TGTGCCAGAAGTGCAAAGGGGGGGGGAGGCTACACCTTC.

Only a few counts were recorded for this clone. This chain uses TRBV11-2 with TRBJ2-1; D call uncertain. The CDR3 runs 14 residues. Trimming stripped 10 bases from V and 0 bases from J, with 13 bases between. Germline CDR1 SGHAT, CDR2 FQNNGV. The CDR3 reads CATKSTPSYNEQFF. In DNA form, the CDR3 reads TGTGCCACCAAAAGTACTCCCTCCTACAATGAGCAGTTCTTC.

The rearrangement uses TRBV2 and TRBJ2-5; D could derive from TRBD1 or TRBD2 (5 bases each). CDR1 is SNHLY and CDR2 is FYNNEI in the germline V gene. The length of the CDR3 is 14 residues. V shed 5 bases and J shed 4 bases, with 14 bases lying between them. The CDR3 region is CASSSQGGRETQYF. The CDR3 nucleotides read TGTGCCAGCAGTTCTCAGGGTGGGAGAGAGACCCAGTACTTC.

The chain links TRBV10-3 to TRBJ1-4, with 8 bases that match TRBD1. CDR1 and CDR2 from the germline V gene are ENHRY and SYGVKD. This CDR3 spans 14 amino acids. Germline trimming cut 5 bases from V and 8 bases from J; bases unmatched to any gene: 7. The chain's CDR3 is CAISLTGGDEKLFF. The CDR3 DNA is TGTGCCATCAGTTTAACAGGGGGTGACGAAAAACTGTTTTTT.

This sequence joins TRBV19 and TRBJ2-2; 8 bases line up with TRBD1. Trimming removed 7 bases from V and 4 bases from J; junction bases left unmatched: 8. Germline assignment: CDR1 LNHDA and CDR2 SQIVND (reference sequence). The CDR3 length is 15 residues. The CDR3 DNA follows: TGTGCCAGTAAGGTCAGGGGGCTGAGCACCGGGGAGCTGTTTTTT. It specifies CASKVRGLSTGELFF. Variable domain in full (rest from reference TRBV19 and TRBJ2-2): DGGITQSPKYLFRKEGQNVTLSCEQNLNHDAMYWYRQDPGQGLRLIYYSQIVNDFQKGDIAEGYSVSREKKESFPLTVTSAQKNPTAFYLCASKVRGLSTGELFFGEGSRLTVL.

The chain employs TRBV9 and TRBJ2-6, with D hard to call. CDR3 length: 17 residues. The ends were cut back, 0 bases at V and 2 bases at J, with 12 bases in the middle. CDR1 SGDLS and CDR2 YYNGEE come from the germline V gene. The CDR3, as DNA: TGTGCCAGCAGCGTAGGTGGCGGATCTGCTGGGGCCAACGTCCTGACTTTC. Protein sequence: CASSVGGGSAGANVLTF.

This chain uses TRBV7-8 with TRBJ2-2, with D possibly TRBD1 on 5 matching bases. The V end lost 2 bases, the J end lost 1 base, and 8 bases lay between the germline ends. Germline V lookup: CDR1 SGHVS, CDR2 FQNEAQ. The CDR3 totals 15 residues. CDR3 loop: CASSLQGRNTGELFF. CDR3 coding DNA: TGTGCCAGCAGCTTACAGGGTCGGAACACCGGGGAGCTGTTTTTT.